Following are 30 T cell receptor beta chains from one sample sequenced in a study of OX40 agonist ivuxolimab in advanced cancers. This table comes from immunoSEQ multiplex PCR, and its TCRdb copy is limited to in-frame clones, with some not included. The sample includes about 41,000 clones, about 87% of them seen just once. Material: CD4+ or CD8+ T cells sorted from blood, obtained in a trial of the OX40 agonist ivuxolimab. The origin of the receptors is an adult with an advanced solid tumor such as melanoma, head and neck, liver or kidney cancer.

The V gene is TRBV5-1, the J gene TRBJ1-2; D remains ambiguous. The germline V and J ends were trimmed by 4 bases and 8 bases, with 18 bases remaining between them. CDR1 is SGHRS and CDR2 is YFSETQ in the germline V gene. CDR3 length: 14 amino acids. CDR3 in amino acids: CASSLRAGPQGYTF. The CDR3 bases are TGCGCCAGCAGCCTGAGGGCCGGGCCCCAAGGCTACACCTTC.

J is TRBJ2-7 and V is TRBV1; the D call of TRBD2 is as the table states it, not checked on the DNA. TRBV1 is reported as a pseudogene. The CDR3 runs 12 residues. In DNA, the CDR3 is TGCACCAGCAGCCGGTCCCCGGGTGAGCAGTACTTC. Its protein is CTSSRSPGEQYF.

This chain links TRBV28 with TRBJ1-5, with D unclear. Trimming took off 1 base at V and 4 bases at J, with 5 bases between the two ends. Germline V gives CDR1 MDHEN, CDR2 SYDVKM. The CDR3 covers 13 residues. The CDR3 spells CASSLLENQPQHF. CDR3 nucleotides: TGTGCCAGCAGTTTATTGGAAAATCAGCCCCAGCATTTT.

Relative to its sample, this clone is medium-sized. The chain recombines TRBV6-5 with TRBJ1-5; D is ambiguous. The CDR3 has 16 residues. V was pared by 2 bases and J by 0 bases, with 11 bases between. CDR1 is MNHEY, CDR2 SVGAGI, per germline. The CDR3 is CASSYRRVDSNQPQHF. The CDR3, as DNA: TGTGCCAGCAGTTACCGCAGAGTGGATAGCAATCAGCCCCAGCATTTT.

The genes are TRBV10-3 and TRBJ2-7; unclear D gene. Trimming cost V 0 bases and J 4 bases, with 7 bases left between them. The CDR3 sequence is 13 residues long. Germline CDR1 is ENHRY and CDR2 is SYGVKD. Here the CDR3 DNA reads TGTGCCATCAGTGAGTCTACAGAGTACGAGCAGTACTTC. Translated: CAISESTEYEQYF.

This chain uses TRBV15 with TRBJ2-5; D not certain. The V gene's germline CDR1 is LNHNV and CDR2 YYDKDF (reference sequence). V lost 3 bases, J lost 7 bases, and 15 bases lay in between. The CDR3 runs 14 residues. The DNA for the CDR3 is TGTGCCACCAGCAGGGTCAGTGACAAGAGGACCCAGTACTTC. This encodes CATSRVSDKRTQYF.

The chain's CDR3 is CASSLGQGYNEQFF. CDR3 bases: TGTGCCAGCAGCCTCGGACAGGGGTACAATGAGCAGTTCTTC. The genes are TRBV11-2 and TRBJ2-1; 9 nucleotides agree with TRBD1. The CDR3 sequence is 14 residues long. With 5 bases clipped from V and 4 bases from J, the junction kept 3 bases outside the gene matches. The germline gives CDR1 SGHAT, CDR2 FQNNGV. The entire variable domain, with the rest obtained from reference TRBV11-2 and TRBJ2-1, is as follows: EAGVAQSPRYKIIEKRQSVAFWCNPISGHATLYWYQQILGQGPKLLIQFQNNGVVDDSQLPKDRFSAERLKGVDSTLKIQPAKLEDSAVYLCASSLGQGYNEQFFGPGTRLTVL.

The CDR3: CAISDGEKLFF. The CDR3 nucleotides read TGTGCCATCAGTGACGGTGAAAAACTGTTTTTT. The gene calls are TRBV10-3 and TRBJ1-4; D is uncertain. The germline gives CDR1 ENHRY, CDR2 SYGVKD. V was trimmed by 3 bases and J by 7 bases, leaving 3 bases between them. This CDR3 is built from 11 residues.

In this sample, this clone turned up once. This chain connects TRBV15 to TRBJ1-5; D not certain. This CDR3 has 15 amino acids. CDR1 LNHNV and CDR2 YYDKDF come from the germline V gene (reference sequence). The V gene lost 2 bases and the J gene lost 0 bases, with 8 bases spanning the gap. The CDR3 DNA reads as TGTGCCACCAGCAGACCAGGAGCTAGCAATCAGCCCCAGCATTTT. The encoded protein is CATSRPGASNQPQHF. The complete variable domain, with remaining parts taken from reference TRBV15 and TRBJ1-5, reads DAMVIQNPRYQVTQFGKPVTLSCSQTLNHNVMYWYQQKSSQAPKLLFHYYDKDFNNEADTPDNFQSRRPNTSFCFLDIRSPGLGDTAMYLCATSRPGASNQPQHFGDGTRLSIL.

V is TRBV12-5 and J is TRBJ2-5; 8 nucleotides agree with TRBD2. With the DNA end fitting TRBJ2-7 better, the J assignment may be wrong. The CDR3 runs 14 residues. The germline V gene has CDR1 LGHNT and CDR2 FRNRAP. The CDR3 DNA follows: TGTGCTAGTCGCTCAAGCGGGAGTGCGAACGAGCAGTACTTC. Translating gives CASRSSGSANEQYF.

CDR3 in amino acids: CAIRTGGYTEAFF. Here the CDR3 DNA reads TGTGCCATCAGGACAGGGGGGTACACTGAAGCTTTCTTT. This chain uses TRBV10-3 with TRBJ1-1; 9 bases agree with TRBD1. Unmatched junction bases numbered 2, after V lost 6 bases and J lost 3 bases. The CDR3 loop spans 13 amino acids. The V gene's germline CDR1 is ENHRY and CDR2 SYGVKD.

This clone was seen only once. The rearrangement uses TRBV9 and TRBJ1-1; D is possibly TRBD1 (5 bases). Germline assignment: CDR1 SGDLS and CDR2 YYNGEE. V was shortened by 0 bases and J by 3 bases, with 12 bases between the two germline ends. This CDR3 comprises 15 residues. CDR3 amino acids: CASSVGWGVDTEAFF. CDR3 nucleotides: TGTGCCAGCAGCGTAGGCTGGGGGGTGGACACTGAAGCTTTCTTT.

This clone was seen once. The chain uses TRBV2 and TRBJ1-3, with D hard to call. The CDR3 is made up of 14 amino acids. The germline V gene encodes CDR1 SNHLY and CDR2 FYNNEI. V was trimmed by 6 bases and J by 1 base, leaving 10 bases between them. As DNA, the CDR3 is TGTGCCAGCAGGACGGGGTCGTCTGGAAACACCATATATTTT. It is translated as CASRTGSSGNTIYF. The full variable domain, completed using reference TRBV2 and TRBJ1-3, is EPEVTQTPSHQVTQMGQEVILRCVPISNHLYFYWYRQILGQKVEFLVSFYNNEISEKSEIFDDQFSVERPDGSNFTLKIRSTKLEDSAMYFCASRTGSSGNTIYFGEGSWLTVV.

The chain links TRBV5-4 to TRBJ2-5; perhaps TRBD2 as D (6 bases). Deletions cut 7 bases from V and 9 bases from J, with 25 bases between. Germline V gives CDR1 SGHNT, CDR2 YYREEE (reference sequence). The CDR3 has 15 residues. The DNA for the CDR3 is TGTGCCAGCCAGACCGGGACTCAACCCTGGGAGGCCCAGTACTTC. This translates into CASQTGTQPWEAQYF.

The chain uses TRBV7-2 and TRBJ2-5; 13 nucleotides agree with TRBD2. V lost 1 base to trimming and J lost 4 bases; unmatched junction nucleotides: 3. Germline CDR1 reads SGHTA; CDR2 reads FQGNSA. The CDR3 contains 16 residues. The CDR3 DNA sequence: TGTGCCAGCAGCTTAGGGGGACTAGCGGGAATAGAGACCCAGTACTTC. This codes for CASSLGGLAGIETQYF.

Here the CDR3 DNA reads TGTGCCAGCAGCCCCGGGACTAGCGGGTACCTCCCCTCTGAGACCCAGTACTTC. Its translation is CASSPGTSGYLPSETQYF. This chain joins TRBV11-3 and TRBJ2-5, with 12 nucleotides matching TRBD2. The V segment lost 5 bases and the J segment 5 bases; nucleotides outside the gene matches: 15. Germline V lookup: CDR1 SGHNT, CDR2 YENEEA. The CDR3 covers 18 residues.

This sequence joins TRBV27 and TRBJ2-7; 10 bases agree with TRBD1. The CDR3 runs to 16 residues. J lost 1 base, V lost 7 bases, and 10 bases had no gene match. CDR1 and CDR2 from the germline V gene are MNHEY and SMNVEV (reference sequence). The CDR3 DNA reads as TGTGCCAGCAAAATGATGGCGGGACAGGGGTCCTACGAGCAGTACTTC. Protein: CASKMMAGQGSYEQYF.

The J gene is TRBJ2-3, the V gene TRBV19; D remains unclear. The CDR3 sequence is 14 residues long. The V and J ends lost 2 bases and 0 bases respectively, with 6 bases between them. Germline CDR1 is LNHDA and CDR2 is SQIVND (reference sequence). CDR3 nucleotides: TGTGCCAGTAGTATAAGTCATAGCACAGATACGCAGTATTTT. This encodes CASSISHSTDTQYF.

The CDR3 DNA sequence: TGTGCCAGCAGTTTCCCCCACAGGGGGCGTACCGGAAACACTGAAGCTTTCTTT. It is translated as CASSFPHRGRTGNTEAFF. V is TRBV28 and J is TRBJ1-1; 9 bases are shared with TRBD1. The germline V gene has CDR1 MDHEN and CDR2 SYDVKM. The junction had 13 bases not matched to a gene; V was cut back by 3 bases and J by 2 bases. This CDR3 is built from 18 residues.

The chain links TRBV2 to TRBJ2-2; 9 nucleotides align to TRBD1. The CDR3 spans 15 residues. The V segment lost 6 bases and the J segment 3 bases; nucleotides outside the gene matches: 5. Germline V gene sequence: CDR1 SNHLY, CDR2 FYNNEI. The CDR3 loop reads CASRPDRGYTGELFF. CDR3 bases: TGTGCCAGCAGACCGGACAGGGGATACACCGGGGAGCTGTTTTTT.

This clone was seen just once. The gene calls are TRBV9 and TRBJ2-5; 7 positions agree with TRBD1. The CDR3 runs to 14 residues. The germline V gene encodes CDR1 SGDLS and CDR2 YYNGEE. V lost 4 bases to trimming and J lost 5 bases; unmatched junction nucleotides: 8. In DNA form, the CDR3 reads TGTGCCAGCAGCCTAGACAGGGTGGGCGAGACCCAGTACTTC. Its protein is CASSLDRVGETQYF.

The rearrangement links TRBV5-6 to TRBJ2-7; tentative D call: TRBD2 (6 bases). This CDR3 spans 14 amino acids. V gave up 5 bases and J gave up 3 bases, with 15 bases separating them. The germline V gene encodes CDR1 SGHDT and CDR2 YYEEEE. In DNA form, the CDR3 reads TGTGCCAGCAGACACATTCAGGGAGGCTACGAGCAGTACTTC. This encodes CASRHIQGGYEQYF.

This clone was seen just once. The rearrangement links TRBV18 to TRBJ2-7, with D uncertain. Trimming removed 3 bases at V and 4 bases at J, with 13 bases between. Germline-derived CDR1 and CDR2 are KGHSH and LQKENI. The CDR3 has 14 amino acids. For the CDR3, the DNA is TGTGCCAGCTCACCCGGCAGGATTTCATACGAGCAGTACTTC. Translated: CASSPGRISYEQYF.

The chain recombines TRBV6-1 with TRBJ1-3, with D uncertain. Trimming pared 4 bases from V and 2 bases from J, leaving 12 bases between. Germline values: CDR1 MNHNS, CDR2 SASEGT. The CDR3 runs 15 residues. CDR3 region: CASSVGAATGNTIYF. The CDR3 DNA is TGTGCCAGCAGTGTCGGCGCAGCGACTGGAAACACCATATATTTT.

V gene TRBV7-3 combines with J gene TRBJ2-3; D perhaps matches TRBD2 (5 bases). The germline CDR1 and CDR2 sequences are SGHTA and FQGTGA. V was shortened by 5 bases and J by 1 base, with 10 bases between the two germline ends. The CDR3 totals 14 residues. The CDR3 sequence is CASSPQAGTDTQYF. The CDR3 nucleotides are TGTGCCAGCAGCCCACAAGCGGGCACAGATACGCAGTATTTT.

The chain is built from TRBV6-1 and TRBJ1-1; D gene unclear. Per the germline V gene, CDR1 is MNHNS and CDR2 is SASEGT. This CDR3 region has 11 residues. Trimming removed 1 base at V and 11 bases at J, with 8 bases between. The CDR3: CASSEVNLAFF. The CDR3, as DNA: TGTGCCAGCAGTGAAGTCAATTTGGCTTTCTTT.

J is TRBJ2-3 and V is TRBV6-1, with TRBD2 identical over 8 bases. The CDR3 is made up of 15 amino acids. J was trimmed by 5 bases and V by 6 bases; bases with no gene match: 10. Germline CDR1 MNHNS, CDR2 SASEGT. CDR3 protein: CASSWTSRLLDTQYF. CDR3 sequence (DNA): TGTGCCAGCAGCTGGACTAGCCGCCTGTTAGATACGCAGTATTTT.

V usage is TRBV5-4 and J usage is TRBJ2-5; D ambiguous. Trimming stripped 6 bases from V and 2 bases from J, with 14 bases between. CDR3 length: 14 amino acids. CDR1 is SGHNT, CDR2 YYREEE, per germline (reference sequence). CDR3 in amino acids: CASKNWAAQETQYF. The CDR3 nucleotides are TGTGCCAGCAAAAATTGGGCCGCACAAGAGACCCAGTACTTC.

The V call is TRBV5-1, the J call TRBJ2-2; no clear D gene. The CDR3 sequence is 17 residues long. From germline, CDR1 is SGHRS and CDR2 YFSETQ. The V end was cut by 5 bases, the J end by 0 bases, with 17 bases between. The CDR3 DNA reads TGCGCCAGCAGGGGCTTCTTTTCAAACGCGAACACCGGGGAGCTGTTTTTT. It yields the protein CASRGFFSNANTGELFF. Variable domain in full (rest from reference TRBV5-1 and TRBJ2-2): KAGVTQTPRYLIKTRGQQVTLSCSPISGHRSVSWYQQTPGQGLQFLFEYFSETQRNKGNFPGRFSGRQFSNSRSEMNVSTLELGDSALYLCASRGFFSNANTGELFFGEGSRLTVL.

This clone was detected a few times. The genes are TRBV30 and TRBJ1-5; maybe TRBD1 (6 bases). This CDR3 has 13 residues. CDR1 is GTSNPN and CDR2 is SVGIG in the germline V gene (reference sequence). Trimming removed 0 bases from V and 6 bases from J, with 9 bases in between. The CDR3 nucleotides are TGTGCCTGGAGTGTACGAGGGGGTCAGCCCCAGCATTTT. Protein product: CAWSVRGGQPQHF.